The clone carrying this T cell receptor (beta chain) was recorded a few times. The sample comes from a study of CD8 T cells in Susac syndrome. Per germline, CDR1 SGHDN and CDR2 FVKESK. Trimming removed 0 bases from V and 4 bases from J, with 13 bases in between. This CDR3 spans 15 amino acids. An amount of RNA that ranged from roughly 0.45 to 1 ug was reverse transcribed with random hexamers. TCRdb redid the calling of the immunoSEQ multiplex PCR reads with MiXCR, one entry per CDR3 protein. The repertoire consists of approximately 180,000 distinct CDR3 sequences, with roughly 95% occurring once and the leading ten covering about 0.093%.

This TCR came from a human donor with multiple sclerosis. The rearrangement uses TRBV14 and TRBJ2-7; D perhaps matches TRBD1 (5 bases). Sequenced: CD4+ T cells from PBMCs. The CDR3 DNA reads as TGTGCCAGCAGCCAAGATGGGCAGGGATGGTACGAGCAGTACTTC. Its translation: CASSQDGQGWYEQYF.